The 11 T cell receptor beta chains below were found in one sample sequenced in a study of cytomegalovirus exposure and HLA in healthy donors. Researchers ran the PCR with 60 Vbeta and 13 Jbeta primers. Produced via immunoSEQ multiplex PCR; TCRdb's table is partial and in-frame only. The repertoire consists of some 130,000 clones, with approximately 79% occurring once and the leading ten covering roughly 6.8%. Sequenced: PBMCs. These receptors originate from a middle-aged man in good health and CMV-seropositive.

This rearrangement joins TRBV5-6 to TRBJ2-7; TRBD2 matches 11 bases. The CDR3 sequence is 17 residues long. After removal of 4 bases from V and 4 bases from J, the junction contained 13 bases not matched to a gene. CDR1 and CDR2 from the germline V gene are SGHDT and YYEEEE. The DNA for the CDR3 is TGTGCCAGCAGCGACGAAAATACCGGGACTAGCGGTTACGAGCAGTACTTC. Translated, it gives CASSDENTGTSGYEQYF.

V gene TRBV27 combines with J gene TRBJ2-7; 14 bases agree with TRBD2. CDR1 and CDR2 (germline): MNHEY, SMNVEV (reference sequence). CDR3 size: 14 residues. V lost 5 bases, J lost 5 bases, and 2 bases stayed unmatched. CDR3 loop: CASSEGLAGDEQYF. The CDR3 region has the DNA TGTGCCAGCAGTGAGGGACTAGCGGGAGACGAGCAGTACTTC.

This chain links TRBV6-1 with TRBJ2-7; 16 bases map to TRBD2. Germline-derived CDR1 and CDR2 are MNHNS and SASEGT. This CDR3 comprises 15 residues. Trimming cost V 7 bases and J 6 bases; bases outside gene matches: 6. CDR3 in amino acids: CASNPGLAGGGEQYF. The DNA of the CDR3 is TGTGCCAGCAACCCGGGACTAGCGGGAGGGGGCGAGCAGTACTTC.

The chain links TRBV15 to TRBJ1-1; a possible D gene is TRBD1 (5 bases). The germline CDR1 and CDR2 sequences are LNHNV and YYDKDF (reference sequence). The V end was cut by 9 bases, the J end by 1 base, with 15 bases between. This CDR3 has 14 amino acids. The DNA for the CDR3 is TGTGCCACAGCCGCGGGGGGGTGGAACACTGAAGCTTTCTTT. It yields the protein CATAAGGWNTEAFF.

The V gene is TRBV23-1, the J gene TRBJ1-4; 9 nucleotides match TRBD1. TRBV23-1 is labeled an ORF, and its function is uncertain. Unmatched junction bases numbered 7, after V lost 6 bases and J lost 5 bases. CDR3 length: 15 amino acids. CDR3 region: CASSPDRGGNEKLFF. The CDR3 nucleotides read TGCGCCAGCAGCCCCGACAGGGGGGGGAATGAAAAACTGTTTTTT.

As for this clone: The sample has other DNA sequences that encode this CDR3 too. The chain has TRBV6-5 and TRBJ1-5, with TRBD1 identical over 9 bases. This CDR3 is 15 amino acids long. The germline V gene has CDR1 MNHEY and CDR2 SVGAGI. J lost 2 bases, V lost 6 bases, and 5 bases had no gene match. DNA of the CDR3: TGTGCCAGCAGCCCAACAGGGGGCGGCAATCAGCCCCAGCATTTT. Its protein product is CASSPTGGGNQPQHF.

This clone was detected only a few times. The rearrangement uses TRBV18 and TRBJ1-1, with unresolved D. Trimming took 3 bases from V and 1 from J, leaving 12 bases between them. CDR1 and CDR2 from the germline V gene are KGHSH and LQKENI. This CDR3 spans 15 amino acids. In DNA form, the CDR3 reads TGTGCCAGCTCACCGGGCCTTATAGAGAACACTGAAGCTTTCTTT. Translation: CASSPGLIENTEAFF.

The chain couples TRBV6-1 to TRBJ2-7; TRBD1 is a possible D gene (5 bases). Trimming pared 2 bases from V and 2 bases from J, leaving 13 bases between. The CDR3 is 15 residues long. Germline V lookup: CDR1 MNHNS, CDR2 SASEGT. The CDR3 DNA sequence: TGTGCCAGCAGTGAAAGGGGCAGGGTACCCTACGAGCAGTACTTC. This encodes CASSERGRVPYEQYF.

CDR3 sequence: CASSLQRRGGETQYF. In nucleotides, the CDR3 is TGTGCCAGCAGTTTACAGAGAAGGGGAGGCGAGACCCAGTACTTC. The gene calls are TRBV27 and TRBJ2-5; the D gene is possibly TRBD2 (6 bases). The germline gives CDR1 MNHEY, CDR2 SMNVEV (reference sequence). V was cut by 2 bases and J by 5 bases, with 15 bases left in between. The CDR3 sequence is 15 residues long.

The chain links TRBV5-1 to TRBJ2-4; a weak D match, TRBD2 (5 bases). V was pared by 4 bases and J by 0 bases, with 11 bases between. CDR1 is SGHRS, CDR2 YFSETQ, per germline. This CDR3 has 15 amino acids. The CDR3 loop is CASSPIGVAKNIQYF. The CDR3 DNA is TGCGCCAGCAGCCCCATCGGGGTAGCCAAAAACATTCAGTACTTC.

V and J are TRBV27 and TRBJ2-7, with 7 bases aligning to TRBD2. CDR1 and CDR2 from the germline V gene are MNHEY and SMNVEV (reference sequence). V lost 6 bases and J lost 3; bases outside the gene matches: 5. This CDR3 has 13 amino acids. The CDR3 protein is CASSLGTIYEQYF. The CDR3 DNA sequence: TGTGCCAGCAGCCTCGGGACTATCTACGAGCAGTACTTC.